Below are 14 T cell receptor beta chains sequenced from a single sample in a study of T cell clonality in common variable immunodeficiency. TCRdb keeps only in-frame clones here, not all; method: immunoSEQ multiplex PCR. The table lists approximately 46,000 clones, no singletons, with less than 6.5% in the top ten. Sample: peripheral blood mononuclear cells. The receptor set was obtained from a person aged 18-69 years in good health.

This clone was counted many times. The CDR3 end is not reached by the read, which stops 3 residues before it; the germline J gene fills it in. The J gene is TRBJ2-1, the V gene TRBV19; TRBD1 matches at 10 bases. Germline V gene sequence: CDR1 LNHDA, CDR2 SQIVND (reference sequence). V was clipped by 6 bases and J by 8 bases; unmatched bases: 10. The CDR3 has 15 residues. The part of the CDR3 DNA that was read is TGTGCCAGTAGGAGACAGGGGGCTCTTAGTGATGAG. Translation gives CASRRQGALSDE. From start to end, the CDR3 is CASRRQGALSDEQFF.

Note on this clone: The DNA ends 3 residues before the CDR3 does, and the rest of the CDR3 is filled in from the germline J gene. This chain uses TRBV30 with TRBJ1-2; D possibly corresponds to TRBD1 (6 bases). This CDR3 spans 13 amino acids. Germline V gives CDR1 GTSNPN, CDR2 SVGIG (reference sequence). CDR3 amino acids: CAWSGQGIYDYTF. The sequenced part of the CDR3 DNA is TGTGCCTGGAGTGGGCAGGGGATATACGAC.

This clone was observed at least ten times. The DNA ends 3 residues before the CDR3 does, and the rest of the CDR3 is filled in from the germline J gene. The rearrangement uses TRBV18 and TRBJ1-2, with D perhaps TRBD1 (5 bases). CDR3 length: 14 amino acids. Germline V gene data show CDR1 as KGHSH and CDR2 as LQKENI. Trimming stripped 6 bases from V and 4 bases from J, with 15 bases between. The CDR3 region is CASSLPQASYGYTF. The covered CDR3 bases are TGTGCCAGCTCGCTCCCACAGGCCTCCTATGGC. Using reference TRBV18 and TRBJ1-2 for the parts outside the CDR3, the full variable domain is NAGVMQNPRHLVRRRGQEARLRCSPMKGHSHVYWYRQLPEEGLKFMVYLQKENIIDESGMPKERFSAEFPKEGPSILRIQQVVRGDSAAYFCASSLPQASYGYTFGSGTRLTVV.

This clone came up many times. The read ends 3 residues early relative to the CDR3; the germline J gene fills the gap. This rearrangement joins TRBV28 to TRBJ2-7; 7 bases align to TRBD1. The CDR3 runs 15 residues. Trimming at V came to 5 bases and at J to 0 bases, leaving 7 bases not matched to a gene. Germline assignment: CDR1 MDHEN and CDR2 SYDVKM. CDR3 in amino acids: CASSPIDRDSYEQYF. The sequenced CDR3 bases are TGTGCCAGCAGTCCCATCGACAGGGACTCCTACGAG.

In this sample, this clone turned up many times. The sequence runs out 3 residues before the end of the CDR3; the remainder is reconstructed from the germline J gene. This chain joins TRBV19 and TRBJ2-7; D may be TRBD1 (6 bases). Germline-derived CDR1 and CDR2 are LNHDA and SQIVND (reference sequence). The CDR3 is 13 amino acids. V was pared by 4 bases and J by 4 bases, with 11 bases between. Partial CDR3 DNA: TGTGCCAGTAGTAACAGGGTCGGGTACGAG. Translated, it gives CASSNRVGYE. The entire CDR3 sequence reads CASSNRVGYEQYF.

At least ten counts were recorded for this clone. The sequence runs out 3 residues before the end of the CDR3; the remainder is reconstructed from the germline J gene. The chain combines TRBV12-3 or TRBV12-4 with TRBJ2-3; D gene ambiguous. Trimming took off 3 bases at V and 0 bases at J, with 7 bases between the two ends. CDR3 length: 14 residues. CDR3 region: CASSLETSTDTQYF. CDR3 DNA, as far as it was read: TGTGCCAGCAGTTTGGAGACTAGCACAGATACG.

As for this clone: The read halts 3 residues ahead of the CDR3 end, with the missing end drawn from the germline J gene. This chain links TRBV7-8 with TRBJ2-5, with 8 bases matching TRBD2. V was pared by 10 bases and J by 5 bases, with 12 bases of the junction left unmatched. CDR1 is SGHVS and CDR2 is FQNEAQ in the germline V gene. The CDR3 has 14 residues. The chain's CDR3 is CATSRRGAGETQYF. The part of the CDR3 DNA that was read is TGTGCCACATCGCGGCGGGGGGCTGGGGAGACC.

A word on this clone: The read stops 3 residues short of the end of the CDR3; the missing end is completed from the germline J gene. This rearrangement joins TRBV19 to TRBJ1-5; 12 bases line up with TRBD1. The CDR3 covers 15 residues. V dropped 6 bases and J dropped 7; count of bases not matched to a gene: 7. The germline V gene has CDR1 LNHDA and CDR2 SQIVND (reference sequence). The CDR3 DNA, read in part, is TGTGCCAGTAGCGGGACAGGGGGCGCCGGGCAGCCC. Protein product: CASSGTGGAGQP. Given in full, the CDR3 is CASSGTGGAGQPQHF. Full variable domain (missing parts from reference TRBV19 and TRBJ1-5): DGGITQSPKYLFRKEGQNVTLSCEQNLNHDAMYWYRQDPGQGLRLIYYSQIVNDFQKGDIAEGYSVSREKKESFPLTVTSAQKNPTAFYLCASSGTGGAGQPQHFGDGTRLSIL.

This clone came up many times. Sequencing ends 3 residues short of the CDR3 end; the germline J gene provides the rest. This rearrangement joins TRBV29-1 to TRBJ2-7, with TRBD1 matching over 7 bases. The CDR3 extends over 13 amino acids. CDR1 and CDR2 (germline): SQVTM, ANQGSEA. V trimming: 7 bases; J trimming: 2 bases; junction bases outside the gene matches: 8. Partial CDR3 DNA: TGCAGCGCCTCCGGGACAGCGGCCTACGAG. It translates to CSASGTAAYE. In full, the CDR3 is CSASGTAAYEQYF.

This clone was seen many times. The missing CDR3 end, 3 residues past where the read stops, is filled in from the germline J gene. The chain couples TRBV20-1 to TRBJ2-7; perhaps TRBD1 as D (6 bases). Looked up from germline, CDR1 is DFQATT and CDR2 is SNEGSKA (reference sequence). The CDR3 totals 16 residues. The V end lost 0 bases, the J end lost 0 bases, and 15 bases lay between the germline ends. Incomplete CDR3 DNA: TGCAGTGCTAGAGATGTCCAGGGGAATCCCTCCTACGAG. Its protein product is CSARDVQGNPSYE. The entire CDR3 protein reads CSARDVQGNPSYEQYF.

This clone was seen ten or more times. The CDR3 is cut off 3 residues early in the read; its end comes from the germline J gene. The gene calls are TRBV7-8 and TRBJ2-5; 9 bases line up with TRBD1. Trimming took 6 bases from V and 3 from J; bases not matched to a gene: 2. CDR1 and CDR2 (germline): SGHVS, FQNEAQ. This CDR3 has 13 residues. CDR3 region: CASRDRGKETQYF. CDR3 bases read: TGTGCCAGCAGGGACAGGGGAAAAGAGACC.

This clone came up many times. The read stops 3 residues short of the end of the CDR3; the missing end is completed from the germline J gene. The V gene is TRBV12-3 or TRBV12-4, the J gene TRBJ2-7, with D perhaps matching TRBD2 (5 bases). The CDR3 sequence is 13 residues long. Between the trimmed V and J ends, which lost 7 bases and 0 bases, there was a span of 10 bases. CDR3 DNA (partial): TGTGCCAGCAACCGGGGTTACTCCTACGAG. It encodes CASNRGYSYE. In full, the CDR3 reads CASNRGYSYEQYF.

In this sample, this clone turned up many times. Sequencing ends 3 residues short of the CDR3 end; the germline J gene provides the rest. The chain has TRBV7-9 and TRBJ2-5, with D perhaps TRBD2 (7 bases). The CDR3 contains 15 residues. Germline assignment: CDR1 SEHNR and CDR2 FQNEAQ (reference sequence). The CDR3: CASSLASGEGTTQYF. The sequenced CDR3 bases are TGTGCCAGCAGCTTAGCGAGTGGGGAGGGGACAACC.

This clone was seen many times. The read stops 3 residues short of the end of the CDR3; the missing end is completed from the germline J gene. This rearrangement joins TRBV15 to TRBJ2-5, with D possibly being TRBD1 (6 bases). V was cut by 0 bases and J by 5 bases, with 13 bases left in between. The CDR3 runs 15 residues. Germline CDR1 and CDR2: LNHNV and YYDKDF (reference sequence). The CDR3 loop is CATSRDRLQGETQYF. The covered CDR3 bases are TGTGCCACCAGCAGAGATCGGTTGCAGGGGGAGACC.